The rows below give T cell receptor beta chains drawn from one sample of a study of CD4 T cells in relation to SARS-CoV-2 and coronaviruses. Here immunoSEQ multiplex PCR was the method, and the copy in TCRdb shows in-frame clones only, minus some. Of 35,000 to 40,000 clones detected, approximately 85% appear once; the ten largest clones hold about 3%. The specimen sequenced was memory CD4+ T cells from PBMCs. These receptors were obtained from an adult with COVID-19. CDR3s include the opening cysteine and the closing phenylalanine or tryptophan. The order of the fields is D gene, J gene, clone size, V gene, CDR3 DNA, CDR3 protein. D genes are given only for firm matches. Clone size, where shown, is once, few, many, or a class for clones that have expanded.

. TRBJ2-5 . TRBV2 TGTGCCAGCAGTGAGCAAGAGACCCAGTACTTC CASSEQETQYF
TRBD2 TRBJ2-1 . TRBV6-5 TGTGCCAGTTGTCCCGGACTAGCGGGAGCCAATGAGCAGTTCTTC CASCPGLAGANEQFF
. TRBJ2-1 few TRBV9 TGTGCCAGCAGCGTATTCGGGTCCTACAATGAGCAGTTCTTC CASSVFGSYNEQFF
. TRBJ2-2 . TRBV12-3/TRBV12-4 TGTGCCAGCAGTCCGCTCACCGGGGAGCTGTTTTTT CASSPLTGELFF
. TRBJ2-2 . TRBV18 TGTGCCAGCTCACCTCAAAGGACAAGGAATACCGGGGAGCTGTTTTTT CASSPQRTRNTGELFF
TRBD1 TRBJ1-5 . TRBV30 TGTGCCTTAGACAGGGGACCTAATCAGCCCCAGCATTTT CALDRGPNQPQHF
TRBD2 TRBJ2-3 . TRBV2 TGTGCCAGCAGCCGGGGGCTAGCGGGAGCAGTAACAGATACGCAGTATTTT CASSRGLAGAVTDTQYF
TRBD1 TRBJ1-5 . TRBV29-1 TGCAGCGTTGGGACAGGGCGCGATCAGCCCCAGCATTTT CSVGTGRDQPQHF
. TRBJ1-5 few TRBV19 TGTGCCAGTAGGCCGAGACTAGATAGCAATCAGCCCCAGCATTTT CASRPRLDSNQPQHF
TRBD2 TRBJ2-1 . TRBV3-1/TRBV3-2 TGTGCCAGCAGCCCGACGGGACTAGGGGGGGTAGGTGAGCAGTTCTTC CASSPTGLGGVGEQFF
TRBD1 TRBJ2-7 . TRBV28 TGTGCCAGCAGCCGACAGGGCACCTACGAGCAGTACTTC CASSRQGTYEQYF
. TRBJ2-1 . TRBV6-5 TGTGCCAGCAGTTACCGGAGAAGCGATGAGCAGTTCTTC CASSYRRSDEQFF
TRBD1 TRBJ1-4 . TRBV7-9 TGTGCCAGCAGCCAGATGGAGACAGGGGGTGAAAAACTGTTTTTT CASSQMETGGEKLFF
. TRBJ2-2 . TRBV2 TGTGCCAGCAGCGAAGGGGGGAGCACCGGGGAGCTGTTTTTT CASSEGGSTGELFF
. TRBJ2-4 . TRBV7-9 TGTGCCAGCAGCTTATTAACAGGGCCGCAAGCCAAAAACATTCAGTACTTC CASSLLTGPQAKNIQYF
. TRBJ2-3 . TRBV30 TGTGCCTGGAAAGAGCGGGTCACAGATACGCAGTATTTT CAWKERVTDTQYF
TRBD1 TRBJ1-2 . TRBV27 TGTGCCAGCAGTTCAACAGGGGGCTATGGCTACACCTTC CASSSTGGYGYTF
. TRBJ1-5 . TRBV6-6 TGTGCCAGCAGTTACTCACATAGCAATCAGCCCCAGCATTTT CASSYSHSNQPQHF
TRBD2 TRBJ2-7 . TRBV10-3 TGTGCCATCAGAGCGGGACTAGCGGGAGTAGAGCAGTACTTC CAIRAGLAGVEQYF